These 3 T cell receptor beta chains came from one sample sequenced in a study of OX40 agonist ivuxolimab in advanced cancers. The repertoire was sequenced with immunoSEQ multiplex PCR; TCRdb's copy has only in-frame clones and lacks some. The sample yields 40,000 or so clones, 65% to 85% seen once. The starting material was CD4+ or CD8+ T cells sorted from blood, obtained in a trial of the OX40 agonist ivuxolimab. The source is an adult with an advanced solid tumor such as melanoma, head and neck, liver or kidney cancer.

The sample holds a few counts of this clone. This sequence joins TRBV5-4 and TRBJ2-7; TRBD2 agrees at 13 bases. CDR3 length: 17 amino acids. Germline values: CDR1 SGHNT, CDR2 YYREEE (reference sequence). Trimming cost V 4 bases and J 2 bases; bases outside gene matches: 9. The CDR3 DNA reads as TGTGCCAGCAGCCCGGGACTAGCGGGACCTACGACCTACGAGCAGTACTTC. Residues: CASSPGLAGPTTYEQYF.

This chain uses TRBV4-2 with TRBJ2-1, with 11 bases lining up with TRBD1. This CDR3 has 15 amino acids. The germline V gene has CDR1 LGHNA and CDR2 YNFKEQ. With V trimmed by 3 bases and J by 6 bases, 4 bases remained unmatched. CDR3 sequence (DNA): TGTGCCAGCAGCCAGGGTGGGACAGGGGGCAATGAGCAGTTCTTC. Residues: CASSQGGTGGNEQFF.

The chain links TRBV4-2 to TRBJ2-6; D call uncertain. Germline V CDR1 and CDR2: LGHNA, YNFKEQ. Trimming removed 4 bases from V and 0 bases from J, with 7 bases in between. CDR3 length: 15 residues. The CDR3 loop is CASSPWSSGANVLTF. CDR3 sequence (DNA): TGTGCCAGCAGCCCTTGGAGCTCTGGGGCCAACGTCCTGACTTTC.